A single sample is the source of the 16 T cell receptor beta chains below, sequenced in a study of cytomegalovirus exposure and HLA in healthy donors. 60 Vbeta and 13 Jbeta primers were used in PCR. The repertoire was sequenced with immunoSEQ multiplex PCR; TCRdb's copy has only in-frame clones and lacks some. There are more than 150,000 clones in the sample; approximately 81% occur only once, and about 0.24% lies in the top ten. Material: PBMCs. These receptors originate from a boy aged 5-17 years in good health and CMV-seronegative.

The chain uses TRBV15 and TRBJ1-4; tentatively, D is TRBD1 (6 bases). The V end lost 1 base, the J end lost 8 bases, and 14 bases lay between the germline ends. The CDR3 sequence is 15 residues long. Germline loops: CDR1 LNHNV, CDR2 YYDKDF (reference sequence). This CDR3 reads CATSRGAGAVEKLFF. The CDR3 DNA sequence: TGTGCCACCAGCAGAGGTGCAGGGGCCGTGGAAAAACTGTTTTTT. Drawing the rest from reference TRBV15 and TRBJ1-4, the complete variable domain is DAMVIQNPRYQVTQFGKPVTLSCSQTLNHNVMYWYQQKSSQAPKLLFHYYDKDFNNEADTPDNFQSRRPNTSFCFLDIRSPGLGDTAMYLCATSRGAGAVEKLFFGSGTQLSVL.

This clone came up a few times. The CDR3 nucleotides are TGTGCCAGCAGTTTAGTGGGACAGCTCTACGAGCAGTACTTC. Amino acid sequence: CASSLVGQLYEQYF. This chain joins TRBV27 and TRBJ2-7; 7 bases match TRBD1. After removal of 2 bases from V and 3 bases from J, the junction contained 4 bases not matched to a gene. Germline CDR1 and CDR2: MNHEY and SMNVEV (reference sequence). The CDR3 length is 14 residues.

V usage is TRBV5-6 and J usage is TRBJ2-5; D gene uncertain. Matching the DNA end better, TRBJ2-7 makes the J call doubtful. The germline gives CDR1 SGHDT, CDR2 YYEEEE. This CDR3 has 11 residues. CDR3 in DNA: TGTGCCAGCTCCTATCGATACGAGCAGTACTTC. Protein product: CASSYRYEQYF.

V and J are TRBV18 and TRBJ2-5, with D maybe TRBD2 (6 bases). Trimming pared 0 bases from V and 4 bases from J, leaving 9 bases between. Germline assignment: CDR1 KGHSH and CDR2 LQKENI. The CDR3 is 14 residues long. The CDR3 here is CASSPPASAETQYF. The CDR3 coding sequence is TGTGCCAGCTCACCACCGGCTAGCGCAGAGACCCAGTACTTC.

The CDR3 here is CASSPGEGGAYREAFF. DNA for the CDR3: TGTGCCAGCAGCCCCGGGGAGGGGGGCGCCTATAGGGAAGCTTTCTTT. The J gene is TRBJ1-1, the V gene TRBV9, with a weak D call TRBD1 (6 bases). The CDR3 totals 16 residues. The ends were cut back, 4 bases at V and 8 bases at J, with 24 bases in the middle. Germline CDR1 and CDR2: SGDLS and YYNGEE.

This chain links TRBV11-2 with TRBJ2-1, with TRBD1 matching 8 bases. The V segment lost 3 bases and the J segment 3 bases; nucleotides outside the gene matches: 4. Germline CDR1 reads SGHAT; CDR2 reads FQNNGV. The CDR3 sequence is 15 residues long. CDR3 nucleotide sequence: TGTGCCAGCAGCTTCGGGACAGGAGGCTACAATGAGCAGTTCTTC. It translates to CASSFGTGGYNEQFF.

The chain links TRBV4-1 to TRBJ1-5; D possibly corresponds to TRBD1 (6 bases). The germline V gene has CDR1 MGHRA and CDR2 YSYEKL. The CDR3 is 16 residues long. V dropped 1 base and J dropped 2 bases, with 12 bases sitting between them. The chain's CDR3 is CASSQVMGARNQPQHF. As DNA, the CDR3 is TGCGCCAGCAGCCAAGTTATGGGGGCTCGCAATCAGCCCCAGCATTTT.

V and J are TRBV4-2 and TRBJ2-5; 9 nucleotides line up with TRBD2. J lost 1 base, V lost 0 bases, and 9 bases had no gene match. This CDR3 region has 18 residues. Germline V gene sequence: CDR1 LGHNA, CDR2 YNFKEQ. The CDR3 loop reads CASSQEVGGSGGQETQYF. DNA of the CDR3: TGTGCCAGCAGCCAAGAAGTGGGCGGTAGCGGGGGCCAAGAGACCCAGTACTTC.

The chain recombines TRBV11-2 with TRBJ2-3; 13 bases align to TRBD2. CDR1 SGHAT and CDR2 FQNNGV come from the germline V gene. V shed 1 base, J shed 6 bases, and the junction held 4 bases outside the gene matches. This CDR3 is 16 amino acids long. The CDR3 spells CASSLGLAGGGDTQYF. In DNA form, the CDR3 reads TGTGCCAGCAGCTTAGGACTAGCGGGGGGTGGGGATACGCAGTATTTT. The full variable domain, with the rest looked up from reference TRBV11-2 and TRBJ2-3, is EAGVAQSPRYKIIEKRQSVAFWCNPISGHATLYWYQQILGQGPKLLIQFQNNGVVDDSQLPKDRFSAERLKGVDSTLKIQPAKLEDSAVYLCASSLGLAGGGDTQYFGPGTRLTVL.

The gene calls are TRBV27 and TRBJ2-3; 11 bases align to TRBD2. Germline V CDR1 and CDR2: MNHEY, SMNVEV (reference sequence). J lost 2 bases, V lost 3 bases, and 10 bases had no gene match. This CDR3 has 18 residues. The CDR3 reads CASSFLTLAGATTDTQYF. Written as DNA, the CDR3 is TGTGCCAGCAGTTTCCTGACACTAGCGGGGGCTACCACAGATACGCAGTATTTT.

The gene calls are TRBV15 and TRBJ2-4; 8 bases align to TRBD1. Trimming at V came to 5 bases and at J to 1 base, leaving 16 bases not matched to a gene. The CDR3 has 19 amino acids. Germline CDR1 is LNHNV and CDR2 is YYDKDF (reference sequence). This CDR3 is CATSESKTGQGRAKNIQYF. The CDR3 nucleotides are TGTGCCACCAGCGAATCTAAAACCGGACAGGGAAGGGCCAAAAACATTCAGTACTTC.

This clone was detected a few times. The V gene is TRBV6-1, the J gene TRBJ2-7, with 7 bases lining up with TRBD1. Germline V gene data show CDR1 as MNHNS and CDR2 as SASEGT. The CDR3 has 11 residues. The CDR3 protein is CATRGRYEQYF. CDR3 coding DNA: TGTGCTACAAGGGGGCGATACGAGCAGTACTTC.

V gene TRBV10-3 combines with J gene TRBJ1-5; TRBD1 is a possible D gene (6 bases). The CDR3 runs to 16 residues. Trimming pared 2 bases from V and 4 bases from J, leaving 15 bases between. Looked up from germline, CDR1 is ENHRY and CDR2 is SYGVKD. The CDR3 coding sequence is TGTGCCATCAGTGAGGAGGGGGTTCGAGGGAATCAGCCCCAGCATTTT. Protein: CAISEEGVRGNQPQHF.

V gene TRBV29-1 combines with J gene TRBJ2-1, with 10 positions matching TRBD2. Germline V lookup: CDR1 SQVTM, CDR2 ANQGSEA. CDR3 length equals 13 residues. V gave up 3 bases and J gave up 9 bases; unmatched junction bases: 5. The chain's CDR3 is CSVDQAGGGEQFF. In nucleotides, the CDR3 is TGCAGCGTTGATCAAGCGGGAGGGGGTGAGCAGTTCTTC.

This rearrangement joins TRBV4-1 to TRBJ2-4; maybe TRBD1 (5 bases). The germline V gene has CDR1 MGHRA and CDR2 YSYEKL. V was cut by 1 base and J by 0 bases, with 13 bases left in between. The CDR3 sequence is 17 residues long. For the CDR3, the DNA is TGCGCCAGCAGCCAAGTAATCGCAGGGCGAGCCAAAAACATTCAGTACTTC. It specifies CASSQVIAGRAKNIQYF.

This chain links TRBV6-6 with TRBJ2-5; the match to TRBD1 covers 9 bases. V dropped 5 bases and J dropped 3; count of bases not matched to a gene: 4. Germline CDR1 is MNHNY and CDR2 is SVGAGI (reference sequence). This CDR3 has 14 residues. CDR3 protein: CASSPGQGKETQYF. The CDR3 DNA sequence: TGTGCCAGCAGTCCGGGACAGGGTAAAGAGACCCAGTACTTC.